This T cell receptor (beta chain) was identified during a study of cytomegalovirus exposure and HLA in healthy donors. Points on this clone: The antigen is undetermined.

V shed 2 bases and J 7 bases; nucleotides not matched to a gene: 10. This CDR3 is 15 amino acids long. From germline, CDR1 is KGHSH and CDR2 LQKENI. Notes on the study in general: Immune exposure data for these donors was limited to CMV serostatus. It is likely that the observed cluster of highly shared sequence variants was a sequencing artifact.

The PCR used 60 Vbeta and 13 Jbeta primers. Only in-frame clones appear in the TCRdb table, and some are missing; sequencing was by immunoSEQ multiplex PCR. The sample has tens of thousands of clones, approximately 78% seen once. The sequenced sample consisted of PBMCs. The sequence derives from a woman aged 25 to 39 in good health and CMV-seronegative. This chain links TRBV18 with TRBJ1-2; 7 positions match TRBD1. CDR3 sequence reads: CASSPSAGGSVGYTF. For the CDR3, the DNA is TGTGCCAGCTCACCATCGGCAGGGGGTTCCGTTGGCTACACCTTC.